The present T cell receptor (beta chain) was sequenced within a study of T cells in Graves' hyperthyroidism and ophthalmopathy. The sample holds many counts of this clonotype. RNA transcripts yielded amplified TCR beta CDR3 regions. First-round RT-PCR with HTBI primers amplified the TCR CDR3 region. One entry per CDR3 protein results from TCRdb running MiXCR on the multiplex PCR reads. The sample has more than 550,000 distinct CDR3 sequences, over 15% seen once. Exclusion criteria comprised uncontrolled infection, other autoimmune disease, pregnancy or lactation. The CDR3 consists of 15 residues. The ends were cut back, 4 bases at V and 0 bases at J, with 10 bases in the middle. Germline V gene lookup returns CDR1 SNHLY and CDR2 FYNNEI.

The sequenced sample was blood. The source is a woman aged 45-59 years with Graves' hyperthyroidism that later progressed to Graves' ophthalmopathy. The J gene is TRBJ1-5, the V gene TRBV2; D is possibly TRBD1 (5 bases). In DNA, the CDR3 is TGTGCCAGCAGTGTGCGACAGTATAGCAATCAGCCCCAGCATTTT. It encodes CASSVRQYSNQPQHF.